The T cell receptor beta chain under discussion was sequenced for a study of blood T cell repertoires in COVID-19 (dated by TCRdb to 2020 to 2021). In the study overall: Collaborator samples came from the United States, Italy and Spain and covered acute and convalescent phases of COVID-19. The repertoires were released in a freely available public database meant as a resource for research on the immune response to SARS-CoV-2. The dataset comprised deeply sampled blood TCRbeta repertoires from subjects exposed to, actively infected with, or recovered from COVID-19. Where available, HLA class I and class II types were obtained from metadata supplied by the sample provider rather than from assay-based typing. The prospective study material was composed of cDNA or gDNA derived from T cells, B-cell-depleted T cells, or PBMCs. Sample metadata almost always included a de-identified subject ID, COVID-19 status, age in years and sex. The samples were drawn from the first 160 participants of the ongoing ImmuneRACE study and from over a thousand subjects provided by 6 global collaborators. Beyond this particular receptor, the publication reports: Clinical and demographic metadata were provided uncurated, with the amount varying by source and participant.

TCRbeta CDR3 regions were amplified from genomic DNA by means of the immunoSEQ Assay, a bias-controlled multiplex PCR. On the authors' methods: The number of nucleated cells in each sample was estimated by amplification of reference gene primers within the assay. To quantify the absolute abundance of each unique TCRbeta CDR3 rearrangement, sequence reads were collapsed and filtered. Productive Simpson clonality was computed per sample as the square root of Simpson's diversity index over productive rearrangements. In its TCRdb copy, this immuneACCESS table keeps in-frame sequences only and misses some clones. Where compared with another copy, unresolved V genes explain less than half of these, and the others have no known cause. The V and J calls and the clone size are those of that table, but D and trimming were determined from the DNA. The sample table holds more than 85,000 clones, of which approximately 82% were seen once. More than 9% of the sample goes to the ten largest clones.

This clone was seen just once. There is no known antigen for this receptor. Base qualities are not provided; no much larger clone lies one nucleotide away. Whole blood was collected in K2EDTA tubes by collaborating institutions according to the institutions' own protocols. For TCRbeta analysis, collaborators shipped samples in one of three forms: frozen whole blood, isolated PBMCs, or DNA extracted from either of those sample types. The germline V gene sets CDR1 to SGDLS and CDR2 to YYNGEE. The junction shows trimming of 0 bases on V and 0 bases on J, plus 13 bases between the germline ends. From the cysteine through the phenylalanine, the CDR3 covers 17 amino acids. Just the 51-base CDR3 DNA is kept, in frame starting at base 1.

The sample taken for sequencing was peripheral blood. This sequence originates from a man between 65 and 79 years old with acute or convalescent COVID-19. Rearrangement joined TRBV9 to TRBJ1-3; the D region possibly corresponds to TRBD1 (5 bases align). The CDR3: CASSVARRAYSGNTIYF. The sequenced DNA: TGTGCCAGCAGCGTAGCGCGCAGGGCATACTCTGGAAACACCATATATTTT.